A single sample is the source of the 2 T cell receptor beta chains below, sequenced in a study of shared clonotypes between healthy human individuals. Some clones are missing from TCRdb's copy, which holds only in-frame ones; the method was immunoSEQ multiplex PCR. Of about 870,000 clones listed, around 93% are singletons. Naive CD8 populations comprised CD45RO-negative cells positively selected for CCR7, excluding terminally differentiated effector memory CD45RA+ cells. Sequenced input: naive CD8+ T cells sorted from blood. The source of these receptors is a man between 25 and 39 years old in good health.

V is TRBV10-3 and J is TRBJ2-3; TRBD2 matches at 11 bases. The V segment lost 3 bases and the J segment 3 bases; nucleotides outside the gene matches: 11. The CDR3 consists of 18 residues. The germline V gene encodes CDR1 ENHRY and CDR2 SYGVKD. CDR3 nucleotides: TGTGCCATCAGTGACTCGACTAGCGGGACCGGGAAGACAGATACGCAGTATTTT. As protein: CAISDSTSGTGKTDTQYF.

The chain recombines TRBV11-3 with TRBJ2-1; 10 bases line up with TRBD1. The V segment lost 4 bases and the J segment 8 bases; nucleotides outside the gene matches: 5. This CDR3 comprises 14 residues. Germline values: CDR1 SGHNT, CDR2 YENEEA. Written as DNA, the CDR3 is TGTGCCAGCAGCTCCGGGACAGGGGACGATGAGCAGTTCTTC. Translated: CASSSGTGDDEQFF.